The 20 T cell receptor beta chains listed next were all sequenced from one sample in a study of cytomegalovirus exposure and HLA in healthy donors. PCR amplification relied on 60 Vbeta primers (plus 13 Jbeta primers). The table came from immunoSEQ multiplex PCR; TCRdb's copy has only in-frame clones and leaves some out. The sample yields approximately 120,000 clones, approximately 83% seen once. Sequencing was carried out using PBMCs. The source of these receptors is a woman between 40 and 50 years old in good health and CMV-seropositive.

J is TRBJ1-1 and V is TRBV5-1; D is unclear. This CDR3 spans 14 amino acids. CDR1 and CDR2 from the germline V gene are SGHRS and YFSETQ. V was shortened by 4 bases and J by 1 base, with 11 bases between the two germline ends. CDR3 in DNA: TGCGCCAGCAGCCTGAAGAGTTGGAACACTGAAGCTTTCTTT. It codes for CASSLKSWNTEAFF.

The rearrangement joins TRBV28 to TRBJ2-2; 7 nucleotides line up with TRBD2. V dropped 5 bases and J dropped 4; count of bases not matched to a gene: 19. The CDR3 loop spans 19 amino acids. In germline, CDR1 is MDHEN, CDR2 SYDVKM. CDR3 in DNA: TGTGCCAGCAGTCGCACGGAGACTAGCCCTAGGGTGATCACCGGGGAGCTGTTTTTT. It encodes CASSRTETSPRVITGELFF.

The chain is built from TRBV14 and TRBJ2-7, with a weak D call TRBD2 (5 bases). Germline CDR1 SGHDN, CDR2 FVKESK. CDR3 length: 16 residues. Trimming cost V 4 bases and J 4 bases, with 20 bases left between them. The CDR3 reads CASSPDRLGLGYEQYF. The CDR3 DNA reads as TGTGCCAGCAGCCCTGATCGGCTAGGACTCGGTTACGAGCAGTACTTC.

This chain uses TRBV6-8 with TRBJ2-1; D call uncertain. This CDR3 contains 18 residues. The germline gives CDR1 MNHGY, CDR2 SAAAGT. V lost 6 bases, J lost 0 bases, and 21 bases lay in between. The CDR3: CASSNRGLAVLSYNEQFF. DNA of the CDR3: TGTGCCAGCAGCAATCGTGGTCTCGCGGTTCTCTCCTACAATGAGCAGTTCTTC.

The genes are TRBV12-5 and TRBJ2-1, with 7 positions matching TRBD2. Germline CDR1 reads LGHNT; CDR2 reads FRNRAP. This CDR3 is built from 13 residues. The junction had 0 bases not matched to a gene; V was cut back by 1 base and J by 6 bases. The CDR3 spells CASGLERGNEQFF. In DNA, the CDR3 is TGTGCTAGTGGTTTGGAGCGGGGCAATGAGCAGTTCTTC.

The chain has TRBV2 and TRBJ1-4; possible D gene TRBD1, 6 bases. Deletions cut 5 bases from V and 0 bases from J, with 7 bases between. The CDR3 loop spans 14 amino acids. Germline CDR1 and CDR2: SNHLY and FYNNEI. CDR3 residues: CASSRQATNEKLFF. CDR3 nucleotide sequence: TGTGCCAGCAGTAGACAGGCAACTAATGAAAAACTGTTTTTT.

The chain joins TRBV7-9 to TRBJ2-3; a weak D match, TRBD2 (5 bases). V dropped 7 bases and J dropped 4 bases, with 12 bases sitting between them. CDR1 and CDR2 (germline): SEHNR, FQNEAQ (reference sequence). This CDR3 has 13 amino acids. The CDR3 region has the DNA TGTGCCAGCACCACGAGGGTCGCAGATACGCAGTATTTT. Its translation is CASTTRVADTQYF. Full variable domain (missing parts from reference TRBV7-9 and TRBJ2-3): DTGVSQNPRHKITKRGQNVTFRCDPISEHNRLYWYRQTLGQGPEFLTYFQNEAQLEKSRLLSDRFSAERPKGSFSTLEIQRTEQGDSAMYLCASTTRVADTQYFGPGTRLTVL.

This sequence joins TRBV19 and TRBJ2-1, with 10 nucleotides matching TRBD2. The V and J ends lost 4 bases and 5 bases, in that order; junction bases with no gene match: 5. CDR3 size: 15 residues. Germline V gene data show CDR1 as LNHDA and CDR2 as SQIVND (reference sequence). The CDR3 sequence: CASSTSSGSHNEQFF. Here the CDR3 DNA reads TGTGCCAGTAGTACTTCTAGCGGGAGTCACAATGAGCAGTTCTTC.

The chain combines TRBV12-5 with TRBJ2-7, with 10 bases fitting TRBD2. Losses at the gene ends were 6 bases for V and 4 bases for J; bases not matched to a gene: 9. CDR1 and CDR2 from the germline V gene are LGHNT and FRNRAP. This CDR3 has 15 amino acids. The CDR3 DNA reads as TGTGCTAGTGGACTTTTCCTAGCGGGAGTATACGAGCAGTACTTC. Protein sequence: CASGLFLAGVYEQYF.

This clone has a handful of counts. The CDR3 region is CASNQGPNTEAFF. CDR3 in DNA: TGTGCCAGCAACCAGGGCCCGAACACTGAAGCTTTCTTT. The gene calls are TRBV7-2 and TRBJ1-1, with D possibly being TRBD1 (5 bases). Germline V gene lookup returns CDR1 SGHTA and CDR2 FQGNSA. The ends were cut back, 7 bases at V and 1 base at J, with 10 bases in the middle. This CDR3 spans 13 amino acids.

The sample holds one count of this clone. The V call is TRBV11-3, the J call TRBJ2-7, with TRBD2 as a possible D gene (5 bases). V was shortened by 1 base and J by 4 bases, with 17 bases between the two germline ends. The CDR3 length is 16 residues. CDR1 is SGHNT, CDR2 YENEEA, per germline. CDR3 nucleotide sequence: TGTGCCAGCAGCTTAGGCATAGCGCAAAATTTTTACGAGCAGTACTTC. It is translated as CASSLGIAQNFYEQYF.

V gene TRBV15 combines with J gene TRBJ2-1, with TRBD2 matching 13 bases. The CDR3 runs to 16 residues. The J segment lost 4 bases and the V segment lost 0 bases, leaving 0 bases of the junction unmatched. CDR1 and CDR2 (germline): LNHNV, YYDKDF (reference sequence). The CDR3 here is CATSREGLAGYNEQFF. CDR3 DNA: TGTGCCACCAGCAGAGAGGGACTAGCGGGATACAATGAGCAGTTCTTC.

This chain connects TRBV7-9 to TRBJ1-1; the match to TRBD1 covers 7 bases. The V segment lost 1 base and the J segment 12 bases; nucleotides outside the gene matches: 8. From germline, CDR1 is SEHNR and CDR2 FQNEAQ (reference sequence). The CDR3 consists of 13 residues. The CDR3 DNA reads as TGTGCCAGCAGCTTAGGGCAGCAGGGGGGACCTTTCTTT. Residues: CASSLGQQGGPFF. Looking up the rest from reference TRBV7-9 and TRBJ1-1 gives the full variable domain: DTGVSQNPRHKITKRGQNVTFRCDPISEHNRLYWYRQTLGQGPEFLTYFQNEAQLEKSRLLSDRFSAERPKGSFSTLEIQRTEQGDSAMYLCASSLGQQGGPFFGQGTRLTVV.

J is TRBJ1-5 and V is TRBV10-3; 9 bases line up with TRBD1. After removal of 3 bases from V and 6 bases from J, the junction contained 6 bases not matched to a gene. CDR1 and CDR2 (germline): ENHRY, SYGVKD. The CDR3 spans 15 residues. The CDR3 here is CAISDPDRGSQPQHF. The CDR3 DNA follows: TGTGCCATCAGTGACCCCGACAGGGGGTCTCAGCCCCAGCATTTT.

This clone was recorded once. CDR3 DNA sequence: TGTGCCAGCAGCTGGACTAGCTACGAGACCCAGTACTTC. Its translation is CASSWTSYETQYF. The genes are TRBV7-2 and TRBJ2-5; the match to TRBD2 covers 8 bases. From germline, CDR1 is SGHTA and CDR2 FQGNSA. Germline trimming cut 4 bases from V and 5 bases from J; bases unmatched to any gene: 3. This CDR3 has 13 residues.

V gene TRBV11-1 combines with J gene TRBJ2-2; D might be TRBD1 (6 bases). CDR1 and CDR2 (germline): SGHAT, FQDESV (reference sequence). The CDR3 contains 15 residues. Between the trimmed V and J ends, which lost 6 bases and 0 bases, there was a span of 11 bases. CDR3 amino acids: CASSIGTTNTGELFF. The CDR3 DNA follows: TGTGCCAGCAGTATCGGGACAACGAACACCGGGGAGCTGTTTTTT.

This sequence joins TRBV5-1 and TRBJ1-6, with D perhaps matching TRBD1 (6 bases). The CDR3 has 18 residues. Per germline, CDR1 SGHRS and CDR2 YFSETQ. Trimming pared 1 base from V and 8 bases from J, leaving 22 bases between. CDR3 DNA: TGCGCCAGCAGCTTGACCCCCGGGACAAGAGACTTGTATTCACCCCTCCACTTT. It codes for CASSLTPGTRDLYSPLHF. The variable domain in full, completed from reference TRBV5-1 and TRBJ1-6, reads KAGVTQTPRYLIKTRGQQVTLSCSPISGHRSVSWYQQTPGQGLQFLFEYFSETQRNKGNFPGRFSGRQFSNSRSEMNVSTLELGDSALYLCASSLTPGTRDLYSPLHFGNGTRLTVT.

This clone was seen more than once but under ten times. This rearrangement joins TRBV28 to TRBJ2-5, with 10 bases aligning to TRBD2. From germline, CDR1 is MDHEN and CDR2 SYDVKM. The CDR3 runs to 13 residues. The V and J ends lost 6 bases and 5 bases, in that order; junction bases with no gene match: 3. CDR3 sequence: CASSLSGRETQYF. The CDR3 nucleotides are TGTGCCAGCAGCCTTAGCGGGAGGGAGACCCAGTACTTC.

The gene calls are TRBV7-9 and TRBJ2-2; possibly TRBD1 for D (6 bases). V shed 5 bases and J shed 7 bases, with 17 bases lying between them. CDR3 length: 15 amino acids. Germline CDR1 reads SEHNR; CDR2 reads FQNEAQ (reference sequence). CDR3 nucleotides: TGTGCCAGCAGCCAGGGGTACAGGGCTGGCGGGGAGCTGTTTTTT. Translated, it gives CASSQGYRAGGELFF.

This chain links TRBV28 with TRBJ1-2, with TRBD1 identical over 7 bases. J gave up 4 bases and V 5 bases, and 10 bases lay outside the gene matches. CDR1 MDHEN and CDR2 SYDVKM come from the germline V gene. This CDR3 is built from 15 residues. The CDR3 loop reads CASSLDPKGAYGYTF. The CDR3 coding sequence is TGTGCCAGCAGTCTTGATCCCAAGGGGGCCTATGGCTACACCTTC.